One sample yielded the 16 T cell receptor beta chains listed below, sequenced in a study of blood T cell repertoires in COVID-19. Here immunoSEQ multiplex PCR was the method, and the copy in TCRdb shows in-frame clones only, minus some. This table holds approximately 35,000 clones, approximately 85% found once. Sequenced input: peripheral blood. Receptors were obtained from a man older than 75 with active COVID-19.

V and J are TRBV21-1 and TRBJ2-5; TRBD1 is the table's D call and was not checked against the DNA. TRBV21-1 corresponds to a pseudogene. The length of the CDR3 is 16 residues. The CDR3 spells CASSPLGTGIQETQYF. For the CDR3, the DNA is TGTGCCAGCAGCCCGCTGGGGACAGGGATCCAAGAGACCCAGTACTTC.

The chain recombines TRBV3-1 (or the pseudogene TRBV3-2) with TRBJ2-1; D not certain. The V gene's germline CDR1 is LGHDT and CDR2 YNNKEL (reference sequence). The germline V and J ends were trimmed by 2 bases and 0 bases, with 8 bases remaining between them. The CDR3 runs 15 residues. The CDR3 nucleotides read TGTGCCAGCAGCCAACGGTTAAGCTCCTACAATGAGCAGTTCTTC. Translating gives CASSQRLSSYNEQFF.

The sample holds one count of this clone. This chain links TRBV19 with TRBJ2-2, with 9 bases matching TRBD2. Trimming took 3 bases from V and 2 from J; bases not matched to a gene: 10. The V gene's germline CDR1 is LNHDA and CDR2 SQIVND (reference sequence). The CDR3 contains 18 residues. The CDR3 DNA sequence: TGTGCCAGTAGTATTAAAATTCGAGCGGGGGGCAACACCGGGGAGCTGTTTTTT. Translating gives CASSIKIRAGGNTGELFF.

This chain joins TRBV11-1 and TRBJ2-2, with 13 bases lining up with TRBD2. From germline, CDR1 is SGHAT and CDR2 FQDESV (reference sequence). The length of the CDR3 is 16 residues. Losses at the gene ends were 5 bases for V and 4 bases for J; bases not matched to a gene: 4. The CDR3 loop reads CASSPRLAGGTGELFF. CDR3 coding DNA: TGTGCCAGCAGCCCCAGACTAGCGGGGGGCACCGGGGAGCTGTTTTTT.

This chain connects TRBV28 to TRBJ1-6; perhaps TRBD1 as D (5 bases). CDR3 length: 14 residues. CDR1 and CDR2 from the germline V gene are MDHEN and SYDVKM. Trimming pared 8 bases from V and 10 bases from J, leaving 18 bases between. The CDR3 coding sequence is TGTGCCAGCCATATCGGGGGTAGCGTGTCACCCCTCCACTTT. Its translation is CASHIGGSVSPLHF.

This chain connects TRBV7-3 to TRBJ2-1, with 8 bases matching TRBD2. Per the germline V gene, CDR1 is SGHTA and CDR2 is FQGTGA. The V segment lost 5 bases and the J segment 4 bases; nucleotides outside the gene matches: 4. CDR3 length: 14 residues. CDR3 in DNA: TGTGCCAGCAGCCGTGGCGGGGGGTACAATGAGCAGTTCTTC. Translating it yields CASSRGGGYNEQFF. Filled out from reference TRBV7-3 and TRBJ2-1, the complete variable domain reads GAGVSQTPSNKVTEKGKYVELRCDPISGHTALYWYRQSLGQGPEFLIYFQGTGAADDSGLPNDRFFAVRPEGSVSTLKIQRTERGDSAVYLCASSRGGGYNEQFFGPGTRLTVL.

A word on this clone: A junction boundary mismatches the germline segment, possibly from a read error. The chain links TRBV6-5 to TRBJ2-7; tentatively, D is TRBD2 (7 bases). Germline CDR1 is MNHEY and CDR2 is SVGAGI. The CDR3 is 12 residues long. In DNA form, the CDR3 reads TGTGCCAGCCGCGGAGGGGGGACTATAATCCACTTC. Protein product: CASRGGGTIIHF.

The rearrangement links TRBV10-3 to TRBJ1-1; tentative D call: TRBD1 (6 bases). V gave up 5 bases and J gave up 7 bases, with 20 bases separating them. The CDR3 is 15 amino acids. In germline, CDR1 is ENHRY, CDR2 SYGVKD. The CDR3 bases are TGTGCCATCAGTCCGGGATTTGGGGGCGGAGATGAAGCTTTCTTT. Its protein product is CAISPGFGGGDEAFF.

The V gene is TRBV15, the J gene TRBJ1-5, with a tentative D call TRBD1 (5 bases). V shed 0 bases and J shed 8 bases, with 14 bases lying between them. This CDR3 region has 15 residues. Germline V gives CDR1 LNHNV, CDR2 YYDKDF (reference sequence). The CDR3 coding sequence is TGTGCCACCAGCAGAGATCGGGGGGGTATAGAGCCCCAGCATTTT. It is translated as CATSRDRGGIEPQHF.

The rearrangement joins TRBV15 to TRBJ2-3; D may be TRBD1 (8 bases). Trimming took 1 base from V and 8 from J, leaving 19 bases between them. The V gene's germline CDR1 is LNHNV and CDR2 YYDKDF (reference sequence). This CDR3 has 16 residues. CDR3 loop: CATSRGPQGGRGTQYF. DNA for the CDR3: TGTGCCACCAGCAGAGGACCACAGGGGGGGAGGGGTACGCAGTATTTT.

The chain carries TRBV29-1 and TRBJ1-2; D is ambiguous. The CDR3 covers 12 residues. Looked up from germline, CDR1 is SQVTM and CDR2 is ANQGSEA. Trimming stripped 5 bases from V and 0 bases from J, with 7 bases between. For the CDR3, the DNA is TGCAGCGTTAGCAGGACTAACTATGGCTACACCTTC. Translated, it gives CSVSRTNYGYTF.

The chain joins TRBV7-8 to TRBJ2-1; a weak D match, TRBD2 (5 bases). There are 14 residues in the CDR3. The germline V gene encodes CDR1 SGHVS and CDR2 FQNEAQ. Trimming took off 5 bases at V and 0 bases at J, with 8 bases between the two ends. CDR3 sequence reads: CASSPGGSYNEQFF. The CDR3 bases are TGTGCCAGCAGCCCTGGAGGCTCCTACAATGAGCAGTTCTTC. The full variable domain, rest sourced from reference TRBV7-8 and TRBJ2-1, is GAGVSQSPRYKVAKRGQDVALRCDPISGHVSLFWYQQALGQGPEFLTYFQNEAQLDKSGLPSDRFFAERPEGSVSTLKIQRTQQEDSAVYLCASSPGGSYNEQFFGPGTRLTVL.

The chain uses TRBV2 and TRBJ2-1, with D possibly matching TRBD1 (5 bases). The CDR3 contains 15 residues. The germline V and J ends were trimmed by 6 bases and 0 bases, with 12 bases remaining between them. Germline V CDR1 and CDR2: SNHLY, FYNNEI. As DNA, the CDR3 is TGTGCCAGCAGCGCGCAGGGCCCCTCCTACAATGAGCAGTTCTTC. This encodes CASSAQGPSYNEQFF.

The V and J genes are TRBV7-8 and TRBJ1-3, with 10 bases aligning to TRBD1. CDR3 length: 17 amino acids. Losses at the gene ends were 4 bases for V and 3 bases for J; bases not matched to a gene: 9. Germline assignment: CDR1 SGHVS and CDR2 FQNEAQ. CDR3 loop: CASSSVRDRGLGNTIYF. CDR3 nucleotides: TGTGCCAGCAGCTCGGTCCGGGACAGGGGCCTTGGAAACACCATATATTTT.

V is TRBV7-2 and J is TRBJ2-3, with D unclear. Germline CDR1 reads SGHTA; CDR2 reads FQGNSA. The CDR3 length is 14 residues. V lost 5 bases to trimming and J lost 0 bases, with 9 bases between them. The CDR3 spells CASSGLTSTDTQYF. The CDR3 DNA is TGTGCCAGCAGCGGTCTGACTAGCACAGATACGCAGTATTTT.

The CDR3 loop is CASSWTGLSYEQYF. The DNA for the CDR3 is TGTGCCAGCAGCTGGACAGGTCTCTCCTACGAGCAGTACTTC. This sequence joins TRBV5-5 and TRBJ2-7; 7 bases match TRBD1. V trimming: 3 bases; J trimming: 0 bases; junction bases outside the gene matches: 3. The germline CDR1 and CDR2 sequences are SGHKS and YYEKEE (reference sequence). The CDR3 extends over 14 amino acids.